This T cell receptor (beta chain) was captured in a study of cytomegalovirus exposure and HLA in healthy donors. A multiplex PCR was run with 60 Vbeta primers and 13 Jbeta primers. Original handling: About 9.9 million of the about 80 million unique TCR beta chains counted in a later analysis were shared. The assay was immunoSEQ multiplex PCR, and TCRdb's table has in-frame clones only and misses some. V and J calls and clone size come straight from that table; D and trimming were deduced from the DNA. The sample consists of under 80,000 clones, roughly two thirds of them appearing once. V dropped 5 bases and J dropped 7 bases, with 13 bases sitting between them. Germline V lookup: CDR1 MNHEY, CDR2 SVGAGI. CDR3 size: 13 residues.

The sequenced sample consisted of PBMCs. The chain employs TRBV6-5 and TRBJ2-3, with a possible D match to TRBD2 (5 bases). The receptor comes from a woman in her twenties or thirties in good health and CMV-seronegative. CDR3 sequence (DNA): TGTGCCAGCAGTGAAGGTCGGGATTATACGCAGTATTTT. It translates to CASSEGRDYTQYF.